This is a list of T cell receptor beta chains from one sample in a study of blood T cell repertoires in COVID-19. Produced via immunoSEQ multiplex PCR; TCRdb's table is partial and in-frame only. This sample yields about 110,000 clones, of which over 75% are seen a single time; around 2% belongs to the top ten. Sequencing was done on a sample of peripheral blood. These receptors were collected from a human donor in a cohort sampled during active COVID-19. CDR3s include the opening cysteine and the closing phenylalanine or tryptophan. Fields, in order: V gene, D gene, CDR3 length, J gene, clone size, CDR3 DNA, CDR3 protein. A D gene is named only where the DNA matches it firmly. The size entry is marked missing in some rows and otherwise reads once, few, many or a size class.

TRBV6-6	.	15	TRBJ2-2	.	TGTGCCAGCAGTTACTCCGTGGCGGACACCGGGGAGCTGTTTTTT	CASSYSVADTGELFF
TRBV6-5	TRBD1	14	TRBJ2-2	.	TGTGCCAGCACCAGACAGGGGGACACCGGGGAGCTGTTTTTT	CASTRQGDTGELFF
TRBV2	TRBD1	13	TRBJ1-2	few	TGTGCCAGCAGGGGGGGACAGGGCTATGGCTACACCTTC	CASRGGQGYGYTF
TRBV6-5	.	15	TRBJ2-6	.	TGTGCCAGCAGTTACAGCCCCTCCGGGGCCAACGTCCTGACTTTC	CASSYSPSGANVLTF
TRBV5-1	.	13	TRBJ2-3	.	TGCGCCAGCACCCCCAGGGGCACAGATACGCAGTATTTT	CASTPRGTDTQYF
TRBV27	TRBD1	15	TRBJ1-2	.	TGTGCCAGCAGTGGGGACAGGGGATCTAACTATGGCTACACCTTC	CASSGDRGSNYGYTF
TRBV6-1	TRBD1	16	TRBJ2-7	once	TGTGCCAGCAGTGAAGCCAAGGGACAGGGATACGACGAGCAGTACTTC	CASSEAKGQGYDEQYF
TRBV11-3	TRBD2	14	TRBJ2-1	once	TGTGCCAGCAGCTTTTCGGGAGGTGTGAATGAGCAGTTCTTC	CASSFSGGVNEQFF
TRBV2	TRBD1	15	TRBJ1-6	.	TGTGCCAGCAGACCCGGGACAGCTAATAATTCACCCCTCCACTTT	CASRPGTANNSPLHF
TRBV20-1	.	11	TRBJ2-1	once	TGCAGTGCTGGACTTAGCGATGAGCAGTTCTTC	CSAGLSDEQFF
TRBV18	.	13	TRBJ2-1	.	TGTGCCAGCTCACGGGGACAATATAATGAGCAGTTCTTC	CASSRGQYNEQFF
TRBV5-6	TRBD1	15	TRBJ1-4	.	TGTGCCAGCAGCGCCTGGGGACAGTCTAATGAAAAACTGTTTTTT	CASSAWGQSNEKLFF
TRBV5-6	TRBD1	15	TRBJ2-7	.	TGTGCCAGCAGCTTGACCCAGGGGGCCAGGGGCGAGCAGTACTTC	CASSLTQGARGEQYF
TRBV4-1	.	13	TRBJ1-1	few	TGCGCCAGCAGCCCCCCTGGACACCCTGAAGCTTTCTTT	CASSPPGHPEAFF
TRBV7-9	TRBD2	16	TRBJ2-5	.	TGTGCCGGCTCGGCCCTACTAGCGGGGATCCAAGAGACCCAGTACTTC	CAGSALLAGIQETQYF
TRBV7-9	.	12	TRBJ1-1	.	TGTGCCAGCAGCTTAGGGGCCAGCGAAGCTTTCTTT	CASSLGASEAFF
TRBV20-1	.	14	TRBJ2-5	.	TGCAGTGCTAGTTCCCAGGGGCCCTCCAGGACCCAGTACTTC	CSASSQGPSRTQYF
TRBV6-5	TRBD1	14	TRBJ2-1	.	TGTGCCAGCAGTTTAGCAGGGGGACACAATGAGCAGTTCTTC	CASSLAGGHNEQFF
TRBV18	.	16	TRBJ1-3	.	TGTGCCAGCTCACCAAATCCTACGAGCTCTGGAAACACCATATATTTT	CASSPNPTSSGNTIYF
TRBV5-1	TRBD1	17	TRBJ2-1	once	TGCGCCAGCAGTGGGACAGGGGGCTTTTCTACCTACAATGAGCAGTTCTTC	CASSGTGGFSTYNEQFF
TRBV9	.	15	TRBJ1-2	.	TGTGCCAGCAGCCCCCGAGGCCCAGGGAACTATGGCTACACCTTC	CASSPRGPGNYGYTF
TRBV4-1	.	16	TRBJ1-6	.	TGCGCCAGCAGCCAGGTCCCGCTACAGGAAAATTCACCCCTCCACTTT	CASSQVPLQENSPLHF
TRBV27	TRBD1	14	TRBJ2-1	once	TGTGCCAGCAGCCGGGACAGGGGGTCTGGTGAGCAGTTCTTC	CASSRDRGSGEQFF
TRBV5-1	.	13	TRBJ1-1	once	TGCGCCAGCAGCTTGGCCTGGAACACTGAAGCTTTCTTT	CASSLAWNTEAFF
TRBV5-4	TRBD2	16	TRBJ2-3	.	TGTGCCAGCAGCTCATACATAGCGGGAAGCACAGATACGCAGTATTTT	CASSSYIAGSTDTQYF
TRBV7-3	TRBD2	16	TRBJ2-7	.	TGTGCCAGCAGCCTGGGCCCAGCGGGAGATGGTTACGAGCAGTACTTC	CASSLGPAGDGYEQYF
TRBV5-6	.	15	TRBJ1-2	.	TGTGCCAGCAGCTTGTACCGGGGAGTAGGATATGGCTACACCTTC	CASSLYRGVGYGYTF
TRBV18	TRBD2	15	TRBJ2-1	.	TGTGCCAGCTCACCCAAGCGGGAGGGCTCGAATGAGCAGTTCTTC	CASSPKREGSNEQFF
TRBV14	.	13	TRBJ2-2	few	TGTGCCAGCAGCCCCCCGTACACCGGGGAGCTGTTTTTT	CASSPPYTGELFF
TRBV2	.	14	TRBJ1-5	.	TGTGCCAGCAGTGCACAGGGTTTCAATCAGCCCCAGCATTTT	CASSAQGFNQPQHF
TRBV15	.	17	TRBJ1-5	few	TGTGCCACCAGCAGAGATCCGAGAGAGGCAAGCAATCAGCCCCAGCATTTT	CATSRDPREASNQPQHF
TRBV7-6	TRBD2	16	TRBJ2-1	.	TGTGCCAGCAGCTTCACTAGCGGGAGTATCTACAATGAGCAGTTCTTC	CASSFTSGSIYNEQFF
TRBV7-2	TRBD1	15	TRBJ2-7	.	TGTGCCAGCAGCCCAGGGACAGGGGGCGTCTACGAGCAGTACTTC	CASSPGTGGVYEQYF
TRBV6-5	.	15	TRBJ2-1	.	TGTGCCAGCAGGTCGGACAGATTACTCTACAATGAGCAGTTCTTC	CASRSDRLLYNEQFF
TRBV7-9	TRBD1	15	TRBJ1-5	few	TGTGCCAGCAGCCAAACAGGGGTTACCAATCAGCCCCAGCATTTT	CASSQTGVTNQPQHF
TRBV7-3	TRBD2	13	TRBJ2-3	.	TGTGCCAGCCGGGAGCGGGGGACAGATACGCAGTATTTT	CASRERGTDTQYF
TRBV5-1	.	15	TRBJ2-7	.	TGCGCCAGCAGCTTGGGGACTTCCGATGCCTACGAGCAGTACTTC	CASSLGTSDAYEQYF
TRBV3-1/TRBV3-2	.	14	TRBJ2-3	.	TGTGCCAGCAGCCAAGGACACAACACAGATACGCAGTATTTT	CASSQGHNTDTQYF
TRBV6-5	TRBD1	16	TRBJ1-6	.	TGTGCCAGCAGTTACTCGATGGCAGGGGGAAATTCACCCCTCCACTTT	CASSYSMAGGNSPLHF
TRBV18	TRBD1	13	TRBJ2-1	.	TGTGCCAGCTCACCGACAGGGGGCAATGAGCAGTTCTTC	CASSPTGGNEQFF
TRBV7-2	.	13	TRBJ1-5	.	TGTGCCAGCAGCCCTTCTTCCAATCAGCCCCAGCATTTT	CASSPSSNQPQHF
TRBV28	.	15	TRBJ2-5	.	TGTGCCAGCAGTTCCGGCGGGACAGCCAAAGAGACCCAGTACTTC	CASSSGGTAKETQYF
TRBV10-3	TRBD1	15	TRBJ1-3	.	TGTGCCATCGGAGGGACAGGACGCTCTGGAAACACCATATATTTT	CAIGGTGRSGNTIYF
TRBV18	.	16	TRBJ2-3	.	TGTGCCAGCTCGCCAATTCGGGGAACGAGCACAGATACGCAGTATTTT	CASSPIRGTSTDTQYF
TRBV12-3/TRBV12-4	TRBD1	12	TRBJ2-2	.	TGTGCCAGCAGCAGGGGGACCGGGGAGCTGTTTTTT	CASSRGTGELFF